The entry below gives a single T cell receptor (beta chain) sequence along with its context. The antigen remains unidentified. This entry belongs to a study of CXCR3-negative and CXCR3-positive naive CD8 T cells. Findings and caveats of the study: Naive cells used TRBV-TRBJ genes in much the same way whether CXCR3-negative or CXCR3-positive; memory cells did not. Surface CD5 matched across naive subsets, and TRB CDR3 properties served to infer TCR strength. Hydrophobicity of TRB CDR3s was greater in CXCR3-positive naive cells than in CXCR3-negative naive cells.

5' RACE with UMI labels generated the TRB cDNA libraries. For each CDR3 protein, TCRdb gives one entry from its re-call of the 5' RACE reads, without DNA. The specimen's table records over 150,000 distinct CDR3 sequences. CDR3 size: 14 residues. CDR1 is PRHDT and CDR2 is FYEKMQ in the germline V gene (reference sequence). This clonotype was obtained from a human donor in good health. Some clones in this sample may be carry-over from other donors' samples. This chain connects TRBV13 to TRBJ2-7. The sample comprised naive CXCR3+ CD8+ T cells from blood. Documented subset: CD45RO-CCR7+CD27+CD95- naive CD8+ T cells expressing CXCR3 (TNR3+). The CDR3 is CASSFWTETYEQYF.